The following is a T cell receptor beta chain sequence with its context. Its antigen is not known. The data belong to a study of CD8 T cell repertoires and HIV-1 epitope variants. The overall study: Tested: three Gag epitope families, Nef HW9 and YT9.

After removal of 5 bases from V and 3 bases from J, the junction contained 12 bases not matched to a gene. CDR1 and CDR2 (germline): LNHDA, SQIVND (reference sequence). The length of the CDR3 is 16 residues. Regarding the study as a whole: Roughly 5 clonotypes recognized Nef KF9, one HW9, none TAALDMSHF. Eight or nine antigen-specific TCR beta clonotypes were found; roughly six seemed cross-reactive to variants.

Assay: immunoSEQ multiplex PCR; the TCRdb copy retains only in-frame clones and omits some. This repertoire shows 2,500 to 3,500 clones, approximately 69% found once; its top ten account for 35% to 50%. The chain is built from TRBV19 and TRBJ2-7; 8 bases match TRBD1. The sequence came from a male donor with HIV. Specimen: cultured CD8+ T cells derived from PBMCs. CDR3 residues: CASSDGSGQEFYEQYF. CDR3 nucleotide sequence: TGTGCCAGTAGTGACGGGTCGGGACAGGAGTTCTACGAGCAGTACTTC.